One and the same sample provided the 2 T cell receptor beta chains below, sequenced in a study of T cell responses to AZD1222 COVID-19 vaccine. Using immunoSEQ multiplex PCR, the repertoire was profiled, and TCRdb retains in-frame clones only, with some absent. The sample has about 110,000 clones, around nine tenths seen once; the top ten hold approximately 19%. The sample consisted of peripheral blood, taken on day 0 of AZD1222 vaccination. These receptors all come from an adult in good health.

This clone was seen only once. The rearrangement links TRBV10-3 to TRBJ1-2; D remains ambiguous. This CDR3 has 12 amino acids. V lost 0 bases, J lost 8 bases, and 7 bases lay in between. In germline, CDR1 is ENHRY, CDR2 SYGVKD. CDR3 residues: CAISESSAGYTF. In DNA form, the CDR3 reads TGTGCCATCAGTGAGTCAAGCGCCGGCTACACCTTC.

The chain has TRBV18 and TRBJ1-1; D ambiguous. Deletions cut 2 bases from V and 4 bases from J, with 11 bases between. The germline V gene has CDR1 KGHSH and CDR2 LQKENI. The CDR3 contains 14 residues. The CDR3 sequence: CASSPNYVGTEAFF. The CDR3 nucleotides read TGTGCCAGCTCACCAAACTACGTGGGCACTGAAGCTTTCTTT.